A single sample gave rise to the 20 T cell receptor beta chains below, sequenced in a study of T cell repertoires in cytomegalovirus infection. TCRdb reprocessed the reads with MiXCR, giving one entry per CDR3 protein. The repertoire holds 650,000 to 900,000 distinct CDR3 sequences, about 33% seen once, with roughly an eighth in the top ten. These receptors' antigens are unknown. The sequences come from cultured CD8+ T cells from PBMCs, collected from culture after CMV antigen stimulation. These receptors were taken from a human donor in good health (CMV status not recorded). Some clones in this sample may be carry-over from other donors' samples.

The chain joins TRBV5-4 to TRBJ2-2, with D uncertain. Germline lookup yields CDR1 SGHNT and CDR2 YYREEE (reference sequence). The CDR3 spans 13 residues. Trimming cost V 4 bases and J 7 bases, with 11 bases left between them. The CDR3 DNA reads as TGTGCCAGCAGCCGGAGTTTCGTCGGGGAGCTGTTTTTT. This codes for CASSRSFVGELFF.

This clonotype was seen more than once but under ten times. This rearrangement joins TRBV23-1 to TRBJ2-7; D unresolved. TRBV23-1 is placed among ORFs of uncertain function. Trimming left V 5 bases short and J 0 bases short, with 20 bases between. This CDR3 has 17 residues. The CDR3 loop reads CASSYLTWVRYSYEQYV. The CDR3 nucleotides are TGCGCCAGCAGTTACCTTACCTGGGTCCGGTACTCCTACGAGCAGTACGTC.

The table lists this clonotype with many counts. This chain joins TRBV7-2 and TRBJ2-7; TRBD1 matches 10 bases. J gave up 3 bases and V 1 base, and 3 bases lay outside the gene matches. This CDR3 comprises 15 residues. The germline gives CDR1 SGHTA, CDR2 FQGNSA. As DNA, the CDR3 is TGTGCCAGCAGCTTAGGGACAGGGGGGGACTACGAGCAGTACGTC. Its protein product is CASSLGTGGDYEQYV.

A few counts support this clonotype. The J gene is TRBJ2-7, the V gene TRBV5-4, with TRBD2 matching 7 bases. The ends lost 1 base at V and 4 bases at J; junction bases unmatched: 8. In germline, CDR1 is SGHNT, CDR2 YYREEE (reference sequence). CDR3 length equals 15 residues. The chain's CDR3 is CASSLLTSVVYEQYF. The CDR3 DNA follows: TGTGCCAGCAGCTTGTTAACTAGCGTGGTTTACGAGCAGTACTTC.

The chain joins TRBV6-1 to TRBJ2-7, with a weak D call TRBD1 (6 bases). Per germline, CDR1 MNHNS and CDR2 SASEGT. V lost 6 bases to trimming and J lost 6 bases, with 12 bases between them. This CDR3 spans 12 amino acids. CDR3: CASSYTGTEQYV. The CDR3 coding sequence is TGTGCCAGCAGCTACACAGGGACCGAGCAGTACGTC.

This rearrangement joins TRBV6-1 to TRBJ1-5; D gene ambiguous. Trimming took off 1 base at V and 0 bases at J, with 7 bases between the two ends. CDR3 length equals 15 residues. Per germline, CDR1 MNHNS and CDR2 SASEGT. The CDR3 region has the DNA TGTGCCAGCAGTGAAGGCCGGAATAGCAATCAGCCCCAGCATTTT. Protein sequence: CASSEGRNSNQPQHF.

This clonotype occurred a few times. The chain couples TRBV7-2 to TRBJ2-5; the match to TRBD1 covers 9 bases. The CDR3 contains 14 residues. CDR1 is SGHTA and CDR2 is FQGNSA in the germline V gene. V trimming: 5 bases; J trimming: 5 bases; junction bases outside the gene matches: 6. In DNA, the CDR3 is TGTGCCAGCAGCCAACAGGGGGCCCGGGAGACCCAGTACTTC. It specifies CASSQQGARETQYF.

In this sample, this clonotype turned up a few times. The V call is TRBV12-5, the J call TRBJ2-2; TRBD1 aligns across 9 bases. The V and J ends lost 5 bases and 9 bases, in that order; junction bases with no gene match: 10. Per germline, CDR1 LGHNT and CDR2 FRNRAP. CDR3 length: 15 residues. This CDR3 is CASGPGQGVFRELFF. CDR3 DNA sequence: TGTGCTAGTGGTCCGGGACAGGGTGTTTTCCGGGAGCTGTTTTTT.

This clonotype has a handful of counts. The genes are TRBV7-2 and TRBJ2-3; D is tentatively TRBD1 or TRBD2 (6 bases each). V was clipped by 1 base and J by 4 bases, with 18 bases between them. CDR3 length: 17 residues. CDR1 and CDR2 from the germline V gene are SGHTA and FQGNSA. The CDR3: CASSLVGGRFESDTQYF. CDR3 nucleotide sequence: TGTGCCAGCAGCTTAGTAGGGGGGCGCTTTGAATCAGATACGCAGTATTTT.

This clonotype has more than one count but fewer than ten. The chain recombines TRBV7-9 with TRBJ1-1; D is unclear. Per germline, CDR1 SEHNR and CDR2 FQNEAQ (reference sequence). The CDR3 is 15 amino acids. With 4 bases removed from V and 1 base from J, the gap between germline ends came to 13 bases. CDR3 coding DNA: TGTGCCAGCAGCTCAGTGGGTTTCTGGAACACTGAAGCTTTCTTT. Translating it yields CASSSVGFWNTEAFF.

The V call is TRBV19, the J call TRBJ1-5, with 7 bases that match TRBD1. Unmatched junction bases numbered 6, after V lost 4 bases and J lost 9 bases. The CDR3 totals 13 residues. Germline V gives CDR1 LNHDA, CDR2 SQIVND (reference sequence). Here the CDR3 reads CASSNQGGRPQHF. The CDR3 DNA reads TGTGCCAGTAGTAATCAGGGGGGAAGGCCCCAGCATTTT.

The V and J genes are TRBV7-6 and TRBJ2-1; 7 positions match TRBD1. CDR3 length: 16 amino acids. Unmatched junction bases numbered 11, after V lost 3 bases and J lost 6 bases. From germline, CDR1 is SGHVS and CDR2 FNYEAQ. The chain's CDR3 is CASSFLHSGGPNEQFF. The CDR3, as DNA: TGTGCCAGCAGCTTTTTGCACTCAGGGGGACCCAATGAGCAGTTCTTC.

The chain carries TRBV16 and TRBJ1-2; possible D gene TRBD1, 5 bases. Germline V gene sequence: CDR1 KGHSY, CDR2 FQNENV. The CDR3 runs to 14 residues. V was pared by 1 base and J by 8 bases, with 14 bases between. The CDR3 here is CASSQWGGAGGYTF. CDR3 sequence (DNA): TGTGCCAGCAGCCAATGGGGCGGGGCTGGCGGCTACACCTTC.

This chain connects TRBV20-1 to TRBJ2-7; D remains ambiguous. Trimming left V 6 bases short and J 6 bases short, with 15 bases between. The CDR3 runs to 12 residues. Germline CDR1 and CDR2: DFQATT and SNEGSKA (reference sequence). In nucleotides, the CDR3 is TGCAGTGCCCGCCGGTCTGGAAGCGAGCAGTACGTC. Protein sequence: CSARRSGSEQYV.

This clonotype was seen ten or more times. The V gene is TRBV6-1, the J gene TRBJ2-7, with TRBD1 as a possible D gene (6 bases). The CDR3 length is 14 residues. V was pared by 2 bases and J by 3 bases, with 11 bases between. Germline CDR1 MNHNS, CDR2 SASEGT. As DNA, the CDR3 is TGTGCCAGCAGTGAATCTGGGGGCTACTACGAGCAGTACTTC. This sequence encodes CASSESGGYYEQYF.

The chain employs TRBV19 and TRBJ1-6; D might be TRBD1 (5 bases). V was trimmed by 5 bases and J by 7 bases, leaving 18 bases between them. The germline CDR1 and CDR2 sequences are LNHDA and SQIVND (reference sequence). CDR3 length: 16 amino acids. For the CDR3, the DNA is TGTGCCAGTAGTCCTGGGACCCTCGGCGGCAATTCACCCCTCCACTTT. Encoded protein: CASSPGTLGGNSPLHF.

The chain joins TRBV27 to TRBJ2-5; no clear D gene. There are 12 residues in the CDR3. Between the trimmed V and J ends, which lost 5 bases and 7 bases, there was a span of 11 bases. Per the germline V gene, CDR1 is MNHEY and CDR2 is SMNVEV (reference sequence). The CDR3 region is CASSPPLGTQYF. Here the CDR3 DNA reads TGTGCCAGCAGTCCCCCCCTCGGGACCCAGTACTTC.

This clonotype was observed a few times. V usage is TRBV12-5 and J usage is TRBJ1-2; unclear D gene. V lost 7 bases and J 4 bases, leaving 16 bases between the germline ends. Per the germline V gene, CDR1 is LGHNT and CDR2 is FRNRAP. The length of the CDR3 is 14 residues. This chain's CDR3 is CASASGGRAYGYTF. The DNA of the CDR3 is TGTGCTAGTGCTTCAGGAGGACGGGCCTATGGCTACACCTTC. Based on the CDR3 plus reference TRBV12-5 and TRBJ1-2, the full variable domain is DARVTQTPRHKVTEMGQEVTMRCQPILGHNTVFWYRQTMMQGLELLAYFRNRAPLDDSGMPKDRFSAEMPDATLATLKIQPSEPRDSAVYFCASASGGRAYGYTFGSGTRLTVV.

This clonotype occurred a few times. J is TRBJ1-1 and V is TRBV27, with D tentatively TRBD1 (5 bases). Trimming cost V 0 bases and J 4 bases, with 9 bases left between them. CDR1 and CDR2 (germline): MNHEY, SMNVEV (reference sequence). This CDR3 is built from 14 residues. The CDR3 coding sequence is TGTGCCAGCAGTTTATCGCTTGGGGGCACTGAAGCTTTCTTT. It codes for CASSLSLGGTEAFF.

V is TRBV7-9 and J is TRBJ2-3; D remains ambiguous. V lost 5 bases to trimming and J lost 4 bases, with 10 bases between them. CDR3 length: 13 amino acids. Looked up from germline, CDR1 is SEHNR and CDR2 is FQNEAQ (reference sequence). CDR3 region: CASSPRWSDTQYF. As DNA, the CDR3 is TGTGCCAGCAGCCCCCGTTGGTCAGATACGCAGTATTTT.